The 18 T cell receptor beta chains listed next were all sequenced from one sample in a study of cytomegalovirus exposure and HLA in healthy donors. The PCR contained 60 Vbeta and 13 Jbeta primers. Libraries were prepared by immunoSEQ multiplex PCR; TCRdb keeps only in-frame clonotypes and omits some of them. The repertoire holds approximately 85,000 clones, around 77% seen once, with 6% to 9.5% in the top ten. The specimen was PBMCs. Receptors originate from a man aged 25-45 years in good health and CMV-seronegative.

This clone was seen a few times. This chain links TRBV30 with TRBJ2-7; TRBD2 matches at 8 bases. J was trimmed by 3 bases and V by 4 bases; bases with no gene match: 8. Germline CDR1 reads GTSNPN; CDR2 reads SVGIG (reference sequence). The CDR3 spans 14 residues. CDR3 sequence (DNA): TGTGCCTGGAACCCCCGGGCGGGGGGCTACGAGCAGTACTTC. Translating gives CAWNPRAGGYEQYF. Looking up the rest from reference TRBV30 and TRBJ2-7 gives the full variable domain: SQTIHQWPATLVQPVGSPLSLECTVEGTSNPNLYWYRQAAGRGLQLLFYSVGIGQISSEVPQNLSASRPQDRQFILSSKKLLLSDSGFYLCAWNPRAGGYEQYFGPGTRLTVT.

The chain uses TRBV30 and TRBJ1-4; D remains ambiguous. Germline values: CDR1 GTSNPN, CDR2 SVGIG (reference sequence). The CDR3 has 13 residues. V was pared by 0 bases and J by 7 bases, with 9 bases between. The CDR3 here is CAWSVHEGEKLFF. CDR3 bases: TGTGCCTGGAGTGTACATGAGGGTGAAAAACTGTTTTTT.

The chain couples TRBV7-2 to TRBJ2-1; 7 positions agree with TRBD1. V was clipped by 5 bases and J by 12 bases; unmatched bases: 16. Germline V gives CDR1 SGHTA, CDR2 FQGNSA. The CDR3 spans 15 residues. CDR3 bases: TGTGCCAGCAGCCCCTACCGAAGACAGGGTGAGGGGCAGTTCTTC. It yields the protein CASSPYRRQGEGQFF.

The chain has TRBV28 and TRBJ1-1, with D uncertain. This CDR3 region has 13 residues. CDR1 is MDHEN and CDR2 is SYDVKM in the germline V gene. Trimming took 2 bases from V and 5 from J, leaving 9 bases between them. The CDR3 DNA reads TGTGCCAGCAGTTTACGTCGGGGAACTGAAGCTTTCTTT. This translates into CASSLRRGTEAFF. The whole variable domain, remainder taken from reference TRBV28 and TRBJ1-1, is DVKVTQSSRYLVKRTGEKVFLECVQDMDHENMFWYRQDPGLGLRLIYFSYDVKMKEKGDIPEGYSVSREKKERFSLILESASTNQTSMYLCASSLRRGTEAFFGQGTRLTVV.

The rearrangement uses TRBV2 and TRBJ1-4; no reliable D call. Trimming cost V 6 bases and J 8 bases, with 10 bases left between them. Germline CDR1 and CDR2: SNHLY and FYNNEI. The CDR3 is 12 residues long. CDR3: CASRTDSEKLFF. The CDR3 DNA follows: TGTGCCAGCAGGACTGACTCCGAAAAACTGTTTTTT.

This chain connects TRBV19 to TRBJ1-2; 10 bases are a match to TRBD1. The CDR3 is 15 amino acids. V lost 0 bases, J lost 5 bases, and 3 bases stayed unmatched. Germline loops: CDR1 LNHDA, CDR2 SQIVND (reference sequence). The CDR3 spells CASSIEGDRGYGYTF. In DNA form, the CDR3 reads TGTGCCAGTAGTATAGAGGGGGACAGGGGATATGGCTACACCTTC.

The rearrangement joins TRBV10-1 to TRBJ1-4; D is ambiguous. Germline CDR1 and CDR2: WNHNN and SYGVQD (reference sequence). Trimming shortened V by 2 bases and J by 4 bases, and 5 bases separated the two germline ends. CDR3 size: 13 residues. DNA for the CDR3: TGCGCCAGCAGTGAGACAGATAATGAAAAACTGTTTTTT. Residues: CASSETDNEKLFF.

The rearrangement uses TRBV7-3 and TRBJ2-3; 8 nucleotides match TRBD2. Germline loops: CDR1 SGHTA, CDR2 FQGTGA. Germline trimming cut 2 bases from V and 0 bases from J; bases unmatched to any gene: 4. This CDR3 has 16 amino acids. The CDR3 DNA follows: TGTGCCAGCAGCTTATTAGCGGGGACTAGCACAGATACGCAGTATTTT. It specifies CASSLLAGTSTDTQYF.

V usage is TRBV5-1 and J usage is TRBJ2-1; D not certain. Germline lookup yields CDR1 SGHRS and CDR2 YFSETQ. The CDR3 loop spans 16 amino acids. V lost 0 bases, J lost 4 bases, and 14 bases lay in between. The CDR3 region is CASSLAGKELYNEQFF. In nucleotides, the CDR3 is TGCGCCAGCAGCTTGGCCGGAAAGGAACTATACAATGAGCAGTTCTTC.

The J gene is TRBJ2-5, the V gene TRBV5-1; D is perhaps TRBD1 (6 bases). Germline-derived CDR1 and CDR2 are SGHRS and YFSETQ. V shed 3 bases and J shed 5 bases, with 17 bases lying between them. The length of the CDR3 is 15 residues. CDR3 nucleotide sequence: TGCGCCAGCAGCTCTAACGCAGGGGTTGGTGAGACCCAGTACTTC. Translating it yields CASSSNAGVGETQYF.

The chain is built from TRBV2 and TRBJ2-5, with 11 bases aligning to TRBD1. With 8 bases clipped from V and 5 bases from J, the junction kept 1 base outside the gene matches. The CDR3 spans 12 residues. Germline CDR1 reads SNHLY; CDR2 reads FYNNEI. The CDR3 DNA reads TGTGCCAGCCGGGACAGGGGGGAGACCCAGTACTTC. This codes for CASRDRGETQYF.

The sample holds one count of this clone. The J gene is TRBJ1-1, the V gene TRBV9, with TRBD1 matching 8 bases. Germline values: CDR1 SGDLS, CDR2 YYNGEE. Germline trimming cut 0 bases from V and 5 bases from J; bases unmatched to any gene: 12. The CDR3 has 17 amino acids. The CDR3 DNA sequence: TGTGCCAGCAGCGTAGCGGGTTCAGGGGGCGAAGTAACTGAAGCTTTCTTT. This gives the protein CASSVAGSGGEVTEAFF.

The chain is built from TRBV7-8 and TRBJ1-2; possible D gene TRBD1, 5 bases. Deletions cut 5 bases from V and 1 base from J, with 5 bases between. The CDR3 is 12 amino acids. The germline V gene has CDR1 SGHVS and CDR2 FQNEAQ. CDR3 region: CASSRGNYGYTF. CDR3 bases: TGTGCCAGCAGCAGGGGTAACTATGGCTACACCTTC.

CDR3 sequence reads: CASSPKTGISYEQYF. In nucleotides, the CDR3 is TGTGCCAGCAGCCCCAAGACAGGGATTTCCTACGAGCAGTACTTC. The rearrangement links TRBV7-2 to TRBJ2-7; TRBD1 agrees at 7 bases. Germline assignment: CDR1 SGHTA and CDR2 FQGNSA. The length of the CDR3 is 15 residues. J gave up 1 base and V 5 bases, and 8 bases lay outside the gene matches. The full variable domain, in which reference TRBV7-2 and TRBJ2-7 provide the parts outside the CDR3, is GAGVSQSPSNKVTEKGKDVELRCDPISGHTALYWYRQSLGQGLEFLIYFQGNSAPDKSGLPSDRFSAERTGGSVSTLTIQRTQQEDSAVYLCASSPKTGISYEQYFGPGTRLTVT.

V gene TRBV4-1 combines with J gene TRBJ2-2; 9 nucleotides match TRBD2. Germline lookup yields CDR1 MGHRA and CDR2 YSYEKL. Germline trimming cut 1 base from V and 6 bases from J; bases unmatched to any gene: 3. The CDR3 totals 15 residues. The chain's CDR3 is CASSQGLAGPGELFF. The CDR3 bases are TGCGCCAGCAGCCAAGGGCTAGCGGGGCCCGGGGAGCTGTTTTTT.

The V and J genes are TRBV6-5 and TRBJ2-5; D possibly corresponds to TRBD2 (5 bases). The CDR3 consists of 14 residues. In germline, CDR1 is MNHEY, CDR2 SVGAGI. V lost 2 bases and J lost 7, with 14 bases in between. The DNA of the CDR3 is TGTGCCAGCAGTTACGGTAACGGTGCGGGGACCCAGTACTTC. This translates into CASSYGNGAGTQYF.

The CDR3 nucleotides are TGTGCCAGCTCACGACCTGAGGGAAACTATGGCTACACCTTC. Translation: CASSRPEGNYGYTF. The V call is TRBV18, the J call TRBJ1-2; no reliable D call. V was pared by 4 bases and J by 2 bases, with 11 bases between. The CDR3 consists of 14 residues. Looked up from germline, CDR1 is KGHSH and CDR2 is LQKENI.

This chain links TRBV30 with TRBJ2-7; D might be TRBD2 (5 bases). Trimming shortened V by 2 bases and J by 2 bases, and 10 bases separated the two germline ends. The CDR3 is 13 amino acids. CDR1 and CDR2 (germline): GTSNPN, SVGIG (reference sequence). CDR3 residues: CAWSFRGPYEQYF. In DNA, the CDR3 is TGTGCCTGGAGTTTCCGGGGTCCCTACGAGCAGTACTTC.